Below, 19 T cell receptor beta chains from the same sample are listed, as sequenced in a study of shared clonotypes between healthy human individuals. Here immunoSEQ multiplex PCR was the method, and the copy in TCRdb shows in-frame clones only, minus some. This repertoire shows around 1 million clones, over 60% found once; its top ten account for approximately 1.5%. Source material: memory CD4+ T cells sorted from blood. Subset in this sample: CD45RA-negative fraction. The receptors were sampled from a man younger than 30 in good health.

This rearrangement joins TRBV5-1 to TRBJ1-3; D might be TRBD1 (5 bases). Trimming shortened V by 4 bases and J by 0 bases, and 11 bases separated the two germline ends. The CDR3 loop spans 15 amino acids. Germline loops: CDR1 SGHRS, CDR2 YFSETQ. CDR3 in amino acids: CASSGRGSSGNTIYF. The CDR3 DNA sequence: TGCGCCAGCAGCGGGAGGGGTAGCTCTGGAAACACCATATATTTT.

The CDR3 DNA reads TGTGCCAGCTCCCGGACAGGGGGCGATGAAAAACTGTTTTTT. Protein: CASSRTGGDEKLFF. This chain connects TRBV18 to TRBJ1-4, with 11 positions matching TRBD1. This CDR3 has 14 residues. CDR1 and CDR2 from the germline V gene are KGHSH and LQKENI. Losses at the gene ends were 6 bases for V and 6 bases for J; bases not matched to a gene: 3.

The chain has TRBV12-5 and TRBJ1-3; no clear D gene. V was shortened by 1 base and J by 2 bases, with 12 bases between the two germline ends. CDR1 is LGHNT and CDR2 is FRNRAP in the germline V gene. This CDR3 spans 16 amino acids. In nucleotides, the CDR3 is TGTGCTAGTGGTTTGGACGGAGGGTTCCCTGGAAACACCATATATTTT. This codes for CASGLDGGFPGNTIYF.

The rearrangement links TRBV13 to TRBJ1-2, with TRBD1 identical over 9 bases. V was clipped by 0 bases and J by 2 bases; unmatched bases: 1. Per germline, CDR1 PRHDT and CDR2 FYEKMQ (reference sequence). CDR3 size: 15 residues. The CDR3 bases are TGTGCCAGCAGCTTAGGCGGACAGGGGAACTATGGCTACACCTTC. It specifies CASSLGGQGNYGYTF.

V is TRBV10-3 and J is TRBJ1-1; 9 positions agree with TRBD1. V was clipped by 7 bases and J by 0 bases; unmatched bases: 9. The CDR3 is made up of 16 amino acids. CDR1 ENHRY and CDR2 SYGVKD come from the germline V gene. The CDR3: CAIKGVGTGMNTEAFF. The CDR3 region has the DNA TGTGCCATCAAGGGTGTGGGGACAGGGATGAACACTGAAGCTTTCTTT.

The V and J genes are TRBV5-5 and TRBJ1-2; 9 bases map to TRBD1. The CDR3 has 14 amino acids. The trim removed 4 bases at V and 5 bases at J, leaving 6 bases unmatched. The germline CDR1 and CDR2 sequences are SGHKS and YYEKEE (reference sequence). The CDR3 sequence is CASSRGQGAYGYTF. In nucleotides, the CDR3 is TGTGCCAGCAGCAGGGGACAGGGTGCTTATGGCTACACCTTC.

V usage is TRBV7-6 and J usage is TRBJ2-3, with D perhaps assigned TRBD1 or TRBD2 (5 bases each). The germline V gene encodes CDR1 SGHVS and CDR2 FNYEAQ. This CDR3 has 18 residues. Trimming shortened V by 1 base and J by 3 bases, and 20 bases separated the two germline ends. The CDR3 is CASSLELKGRGQTDTQYF. CDR3 sequence (DNA): TGTGCCAGCAGCTTAGAATTAAAGGGGCGCGGGCAGACAGATACGCAGTATTTT.

The chain employs TRBV6-6 and TRBJ1-1, with 7 bases matching TRBD1. The CDR3 consists of 12 residues. Looked up from germline, CDR1 is MNHNY and CDR2 is SVGAGI (reference sequence). With V trimmed by 6 bases and J by 6 bases, 4 bases remained unmatched. The CDR3 sequence: CASSPGQPEAFF. The CDR3 nucleotides read TGTGCCAGCAGCCCGGGACAGCCTGAAGCTTTCTTT.

The chain couples TRBV7-2 to TRBJ1-1, with D unclear. Trimming took 0 bases from V and 1 from J, leaving 6 bases between them. The CDR3 totals 14 residues. Germline CDR1 and CDR2: SGHTA and FQGNSA. The CDR3 region is CASSLAGQNTEAFF. The CDR3 DNA sequence: TGTGCCAGCAGCTTAGCGGGTCAGAACACTGAAGCTTTCTTT.

Comments on this clone: With a far larger clone one base away, a read error is the likely cause. The chain uses TRBV9 and TRBJ1-1; 8 positions agree with TRBD1. Germline values: CDR1 SGDLS, CDR2 YYNGEE. The CDR3 sequence is 16 residues long. The CDR3: CASSDRTGLQNTKAFF. CDR3 DNA sequence: TGTGCCAGCAGCGACCGGACAGGGCTTCAGAACACTAAAGCTTTCTTT.

The chain carries TRBV19 and TRBJ1-1; D ambiguous. The germline gives CDR1 LNHDA, CDR2 SQIVND (reference sequence). This CDR3 comprises 14 residues. Trimming cost V 7 bases and J 2 bases, with 14 bases left between them. The CDR3, as DNA: TGTGCCAGTACTCCCGGACGACAAAACACTGAAGCTTTCTTT. Its protein is CASTPGRQNTEAFF.

The chain recombines TRBV5-1 with TRBJ2-7; TRBD1 aligns across 12 bases. Trimming at V came to 4 bases and at J to 5 bases, leaving 7 bases not matched to a gene. Germline loops: CDR1 SGHRS, CDR2 YFSETQ. There are 15 residues in the CDR3. The CDR3 sequence: CASSARGTGGNEQYF. The CDR3 DNA is TGCGCCAGCAGCGCCCGGGGGACAGGGGGCAACGAGCAGTACTTC.

The chain couples TRBV18 to TRBJ1-1; 9 bases line up with TRBD1. CDR1 KGHSH and CDR2 LQKENI come from the germline V gene. With 3 bases clipped from V and 0 bases from J, the junction kept 14 bases outside the gene matches. The CDR3 runs 19 residues. The CDR3 is CASSPLFSGTGILNTEAFF. The DNA of the CDR3 is TGTGCCAGCTCACCTTTGTTTTCCGGGACAGGGATTCTGAACACTGAAGCTTTCTTT.

The chain links TRBV7-2 to TRBJ2-5; no clear D gene. The CDR3 contains 16 residues. Trimming shortened V by 1 base and J by 1 base, and 13 bases separated the two germline ends. The germline CDR1 and CDR2 sequences are SGHTA and FQGNSA. The CDR3 coding sequence is TGTGCCAGCAGCTTAGTCCTGGCGGTAGTCCAAGAGACCCAGTACTTC. Translation gives CASSLVLAVVQETQYF.

The chain combines TRBV6-8 with TRBJ1-3; TRBD1 matches at 7 bases. V was clipped by 5 bases and J by 3 bases; unmatched bases: 4. The V gene's germline CDR1 is MNHGY and CDR2 SAAAGT. This CDR3 contains 14 residues. The CDR3 here is CASSDTGVGNTIYF. CDR3 DNA sequence: TGTGCCAGCAGTGATACAGGGGTTGGAAACACCATATATTTT.

With respect to this clone: The same CDR3 also results from other DNA sequences found in this sample. The rearrangement joins TRBV10-3 to TRBJ2-7; 9 bases are a match to TRBD1. Germline CDR1 reads ENHRY; CDR2 reads SYGVKD. The CDR3 length is 15 residues. The V segment lost 2 bases and the J segment 3 bases; nucleotides outside the gene matches: 5. DNA of the CDR3: TGTGCCATCAGTGAGGTCACAGGGGGCAGCTACGAGCAGTACTTC. Translation gives CAISEVTGGSYEQYF.

In this sample, this clone turned up a few times. The DNA for the CDR3 is TGTGCCAGCAGGAAAGCCTCCGGGGACGGTTCGAATCAGCCCCAGCATTTT. Its translation is CASRKASGDGSNQPQHF. The gene calls are TRBV2 and TRBJ1-5; tentatively, D is TRBD1 (5 bases). V was shortened by 6 bases and J by 4 bases, with 22 bases between the two germline ends. CDR1 and CDR2 from the germline V gene are SNHLY and FYNNEI. The CDR3 is made up of 17 amino acids.

This clone has just a few counts. The same CDR3 is also encoded by other DNA sequences in this sample. The V gene is TRBV5-1, the J gene TRBJ1-1; no clear D gene. The CDR3 has 13 residues. From germline, CDR1 is SGHRS and CDR2 YFSETQ. V was clipped by 3 bases and J by 1 base, with 7 bases between them. As DNA, the CDR3 is TGCGCCAGCAGCTCACCGGGGAACACTGAAGCTTTCTTT. Translating gives CASSSPGNTEAFF.

J is TRBJ2-7 and V is TRBV7-2; TRBD2 matches 16 bases. This CDR3 is 15 amino acids long. Trimming took 4 bases from V and 7 from J; bases not matched to a gene: 4. Looked up from germline, CDR1 is SGHTA and CDR2 is FQGNSA. CDR3 loop: CASSWGLAGGQEQYF. The CDR3 region has the DNA TGTGCCAGCAGCTGGGGACTAGCGGGGGGGCAAGAGCAGTACTTC.